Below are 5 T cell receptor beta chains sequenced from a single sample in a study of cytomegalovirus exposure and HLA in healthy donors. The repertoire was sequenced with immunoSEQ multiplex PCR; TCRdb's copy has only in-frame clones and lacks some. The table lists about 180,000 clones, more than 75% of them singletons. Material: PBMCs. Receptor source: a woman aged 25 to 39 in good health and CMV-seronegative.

The CDR3 is CASSRGQYNGYTF. The CDR3 DNA reads TGTGCCAGCAGTAGGGGACAGTATAATGGCTACACCTTC. V gene TRBV6-5 combines with J gene TRBJ1-2, with 7 bases that match TRBD1. Trimming removed 5 bases from V and 6 bases from J; junction bases left unmatched: 6. Germline lookup yields CDR1 MNHEY and CDR2 SVGAGI. The CDR3 has 13 amino acids.

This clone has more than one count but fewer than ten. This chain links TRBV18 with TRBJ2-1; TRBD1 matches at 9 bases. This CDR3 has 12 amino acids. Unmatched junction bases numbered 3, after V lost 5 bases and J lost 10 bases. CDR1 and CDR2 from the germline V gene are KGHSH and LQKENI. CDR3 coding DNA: TGTGCCAGCTCATTGGACAGGGGAGAGCAGTTCTTC. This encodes CASSLDRGEQFF.

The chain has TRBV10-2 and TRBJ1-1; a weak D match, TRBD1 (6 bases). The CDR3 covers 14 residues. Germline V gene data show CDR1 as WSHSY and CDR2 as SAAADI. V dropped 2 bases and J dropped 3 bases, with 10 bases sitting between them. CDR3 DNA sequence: TGCGCCAGCAGTGAGGGGGGCAGGTACACTGAAGCTTTCTTT. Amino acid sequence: CASSEGGRYTEAFF.

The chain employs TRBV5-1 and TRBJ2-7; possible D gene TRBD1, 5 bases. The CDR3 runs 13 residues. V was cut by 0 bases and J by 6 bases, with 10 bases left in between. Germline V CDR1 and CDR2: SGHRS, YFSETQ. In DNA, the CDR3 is TGCGCCAGCAGCTTGGCAGGGTTATTCGAGCAGTACTTC. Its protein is CASSLAGLFEQYF. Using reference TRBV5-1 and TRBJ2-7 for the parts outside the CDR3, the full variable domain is KAGVTQTPRYLIKTRGQQVTLSCSPISGHRSVSWYQQTPGQGLQFLFEYFSETQRNKGNFPGRFSGRQFSNSRSEMNVSTLELGDSALYLCASSLAGLFEQYFGPGTRLTVT.

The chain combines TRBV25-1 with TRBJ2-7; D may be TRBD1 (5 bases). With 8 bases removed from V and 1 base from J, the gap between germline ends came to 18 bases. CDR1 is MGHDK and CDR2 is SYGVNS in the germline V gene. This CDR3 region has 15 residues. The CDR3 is CASESPDSGSYEQYF. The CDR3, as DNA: TGTGCCAGCGAGTCTCCTGACAGTGGATCCTACGAGCAGTACTTC.